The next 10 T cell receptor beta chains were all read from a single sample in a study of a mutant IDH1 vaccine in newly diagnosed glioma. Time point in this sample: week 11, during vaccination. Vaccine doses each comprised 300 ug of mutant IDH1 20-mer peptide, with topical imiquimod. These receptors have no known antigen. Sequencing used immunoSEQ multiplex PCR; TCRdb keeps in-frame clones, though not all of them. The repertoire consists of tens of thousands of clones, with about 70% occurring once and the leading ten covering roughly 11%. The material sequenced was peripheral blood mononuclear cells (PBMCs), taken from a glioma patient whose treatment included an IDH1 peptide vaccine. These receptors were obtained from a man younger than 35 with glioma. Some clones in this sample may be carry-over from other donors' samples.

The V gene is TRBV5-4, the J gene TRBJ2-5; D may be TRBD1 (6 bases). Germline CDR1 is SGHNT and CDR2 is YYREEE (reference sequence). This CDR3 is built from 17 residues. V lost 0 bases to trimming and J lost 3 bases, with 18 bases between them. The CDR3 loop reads CASSLEVAGVGEETQYF. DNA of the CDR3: TGTGCCAGCAGCTTGGAAGTCGCAGGGGTGGGGGAAGAGACCCAGTACTTC.

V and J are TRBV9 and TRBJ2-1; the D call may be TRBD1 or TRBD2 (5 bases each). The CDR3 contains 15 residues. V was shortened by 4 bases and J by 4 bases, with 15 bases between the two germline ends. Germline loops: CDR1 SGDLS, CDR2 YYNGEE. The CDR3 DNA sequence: TGTGCCAGCAGCCGGAACACGGGACCATACAATGAGCAGTTCTTC. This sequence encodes CASSRNTGPYNEQFF.

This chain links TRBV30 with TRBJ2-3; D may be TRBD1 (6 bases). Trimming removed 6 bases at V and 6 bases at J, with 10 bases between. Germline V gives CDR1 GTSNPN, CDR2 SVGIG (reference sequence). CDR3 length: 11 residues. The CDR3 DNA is TGTGCCTGCGATACAGGGGATACGCAGTATTTT. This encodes CACDTGDTQYF.

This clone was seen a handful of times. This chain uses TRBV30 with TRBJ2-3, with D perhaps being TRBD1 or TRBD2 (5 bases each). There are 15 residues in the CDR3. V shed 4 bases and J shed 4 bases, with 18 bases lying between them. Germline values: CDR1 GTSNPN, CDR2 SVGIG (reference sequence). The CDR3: CAWIGDGWAADTQYF. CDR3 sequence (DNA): TGTGCCTGGATTGGGGACGGGTGGGCCGCAGATACGCAGTATTTT.

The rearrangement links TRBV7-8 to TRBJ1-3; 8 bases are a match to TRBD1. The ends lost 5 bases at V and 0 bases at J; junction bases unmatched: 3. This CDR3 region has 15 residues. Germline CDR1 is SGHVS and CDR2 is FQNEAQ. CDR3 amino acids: CASSHDRGSGNTIYF. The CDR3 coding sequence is TGTGCCAGCAGCCACGACAGGGGCTCTGGAAACACCATATATTTT.

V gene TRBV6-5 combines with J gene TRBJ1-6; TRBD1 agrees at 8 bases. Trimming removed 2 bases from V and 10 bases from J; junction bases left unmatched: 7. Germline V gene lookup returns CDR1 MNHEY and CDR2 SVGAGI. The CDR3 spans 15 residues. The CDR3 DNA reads TGTGCCAGCAGTTACCCGACAGGGGTTAGGTCACCCCTCCACTTT. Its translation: CASSYPTGVRSPLHF.

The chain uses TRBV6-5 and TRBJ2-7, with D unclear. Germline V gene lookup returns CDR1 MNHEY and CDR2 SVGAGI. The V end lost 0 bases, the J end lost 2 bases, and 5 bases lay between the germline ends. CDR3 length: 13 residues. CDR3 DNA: TGTGCCAGCAGTTACTCCCCTACCTACGAGCAGTACTTC. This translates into CASSYSPTYEQYF.

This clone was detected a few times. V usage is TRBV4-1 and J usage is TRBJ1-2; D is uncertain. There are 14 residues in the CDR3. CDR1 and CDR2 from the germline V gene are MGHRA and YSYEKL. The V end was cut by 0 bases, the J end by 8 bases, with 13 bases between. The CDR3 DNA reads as TGCGCCAGCAGCCAAGAGCCGGCAGGTGGGGGCTACACCTTC. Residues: CASSQEPAGGGYTF.

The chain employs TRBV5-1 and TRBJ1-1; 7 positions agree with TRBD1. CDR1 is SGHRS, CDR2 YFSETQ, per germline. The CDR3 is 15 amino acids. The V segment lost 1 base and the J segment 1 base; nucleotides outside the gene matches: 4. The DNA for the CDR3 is TGCGCCAGCAGCTTGTGGGGGACAGAGAACACTGAAGCTTTCTTT. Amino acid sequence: CASSLWGTENTEAFF.

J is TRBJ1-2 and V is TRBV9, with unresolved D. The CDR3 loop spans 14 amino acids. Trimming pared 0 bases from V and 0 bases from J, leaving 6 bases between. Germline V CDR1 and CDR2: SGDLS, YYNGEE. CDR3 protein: CASSVGPPNYGYTF. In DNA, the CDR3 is TGTGCCAGCAGCGTAGGACCACCTAACTATGGCTACACCTTC.